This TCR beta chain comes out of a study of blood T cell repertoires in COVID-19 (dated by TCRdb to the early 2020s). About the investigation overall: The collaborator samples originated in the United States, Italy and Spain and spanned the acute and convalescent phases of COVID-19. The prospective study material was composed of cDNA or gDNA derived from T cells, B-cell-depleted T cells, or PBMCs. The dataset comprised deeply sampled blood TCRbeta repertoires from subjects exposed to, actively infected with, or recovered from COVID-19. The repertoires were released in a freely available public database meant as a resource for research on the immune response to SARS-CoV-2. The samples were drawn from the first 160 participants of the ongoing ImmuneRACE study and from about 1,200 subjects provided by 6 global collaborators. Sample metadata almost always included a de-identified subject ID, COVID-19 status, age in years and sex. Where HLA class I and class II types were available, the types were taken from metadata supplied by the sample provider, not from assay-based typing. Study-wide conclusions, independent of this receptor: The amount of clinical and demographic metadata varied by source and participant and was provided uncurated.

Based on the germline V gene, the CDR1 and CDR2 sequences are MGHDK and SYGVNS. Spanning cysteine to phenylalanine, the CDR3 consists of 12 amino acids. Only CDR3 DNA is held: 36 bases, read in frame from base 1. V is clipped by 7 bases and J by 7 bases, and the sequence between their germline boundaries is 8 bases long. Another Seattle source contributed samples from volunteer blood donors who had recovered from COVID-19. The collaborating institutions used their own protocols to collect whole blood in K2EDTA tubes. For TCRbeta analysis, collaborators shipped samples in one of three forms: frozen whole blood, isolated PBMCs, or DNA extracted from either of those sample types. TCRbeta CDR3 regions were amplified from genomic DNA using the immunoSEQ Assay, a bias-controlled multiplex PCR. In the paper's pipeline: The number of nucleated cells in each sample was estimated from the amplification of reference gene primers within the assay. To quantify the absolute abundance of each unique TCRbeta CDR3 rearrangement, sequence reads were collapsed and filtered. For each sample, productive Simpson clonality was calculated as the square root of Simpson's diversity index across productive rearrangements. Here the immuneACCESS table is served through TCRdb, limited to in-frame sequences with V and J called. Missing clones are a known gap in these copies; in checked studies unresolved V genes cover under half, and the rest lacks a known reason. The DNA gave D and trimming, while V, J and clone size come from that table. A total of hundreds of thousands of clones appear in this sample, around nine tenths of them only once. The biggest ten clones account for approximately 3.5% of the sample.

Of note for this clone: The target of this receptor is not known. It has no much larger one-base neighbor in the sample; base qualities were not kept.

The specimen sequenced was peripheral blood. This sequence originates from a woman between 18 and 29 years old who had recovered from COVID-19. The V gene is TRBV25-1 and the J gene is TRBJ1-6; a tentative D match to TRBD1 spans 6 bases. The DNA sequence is TGTGCCAGCAACAGGGAAAATTCACCCCTCCACTTT. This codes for CASNRENSPLHF.